This T cell receptor beta chain appears in the sequencing data of a study of neurological immune-mediated disorders. Synthesis of cDNA was accomplished via 5'RACE employing 10-nucleotide random UMIs. TCRdb called the 5' RACE reads again in MiXCR, with one record for every CDR3 protein. The profile covers more than 50,000 distinct CDR3 sequences, with more than 7% appearing a single time and about 1.9% taken by the ten largest. Time point reported: longitudinal time-point 3. The unsorted libraries were prepared from 2 million PBMCs (stored at -80 C). Details on this clonotype: Its cognate antigen is unknown.

Study-level results: CDR3 amino acid sequences found in expanded clones were never shared across subjects, suggesting private repertoires in all groups.

The sample consisted of PBMCs. The clonotype was recovered from a woman aged 40 to 55 in good health.

The CDR3 here is CASSPIQGVAYEQYF. CDR3 nucleotide sequence: TGTGCCAGCTCACCAATACAGGGGGTTGCCTACGAGCAGTACTTC. The rearrangement uses TRBV18 and TRBJ2-7; 8 bases are shared with TRBD1. The V and J ends lost 2 bases and 2 bases, in that order; junction bases with no gene match: 5. The germline CDR1 and CDR2 sequences are KGHSH and LQKENI. The CDR3 is 15 residues long.